This T cell receptor beta chain comes out of a study of T cells in Graves' hyperthyroidism and ophthalmopathy. Disease duration was under 3 months in the ophthalmopathy patients, who also had a Clinical Activity Score of at least 3 and a NOSPECS grade of at least 4. Patients were excluded for uncontrolled infection, other autoimmune disease, pregnancy or lactation. Diagnoses used clinical symptoms, serum thyroxine and TRAb, thyroid ultrasound and orbital computed tomography. It was RNA transcripts that yielded the amplified TCR beta CDR3 regions. The HTBI primer set drove a first-round RT-PCR of the TCR CDR3. TCRdb re-called the multiplex PCR reads with MiXCR, one entry per CDR3 protein. The profile shows 50,000 to 60,000 distinct CDR3 sequences, less than 50% of them singletons. This CDR3 region has 12 residues. Per the germline V gene, CDR1 is ENHRY and CDR2 is SYGVKD. V was shortened by 4 bases and J by 5 bases, with 8 bases between the two germline ends.

Sequenced: blood. The chain uses TRBV10-3 and TRBJ2-5, with D perhaps TRBD2 (6 bases). This TCR was sampled from a woman in her twenties or thirties with Graves' ophthalmopathy. As DNA, the CDR3 is TGTGCCATCAGTGCTGCGGGGGAGACCCAGTACTTC. Translating it yields CAISAAGETQYF.